This is a list of T cell receptor beta chains from one sample in a study of T cells in Graves' hyperthyroidism and ophthalmopathy. MiXCR, applied by TCRdb to the multiplex PCR reads, yields one record per CDR3 protein. The sample lists about 350,000 distinct CDR3 sequences, 15% to 20% occurring once. The sequenced material came from blood. The receptors shown here come from a young woman with Graves' hyperthyroidism that later progressed to Graves' ophthalmopathy. The CDR3 runs from the conserved cysteine through the conserved F or W. The D gene is left open where the match is weak. Clone sizes are given selectively: once, few, many, or a class where the clone is expanded.

clone_size d_call j_call v_call cdr3_nt cdr3_aa
many TRBD2 TRBJ2-2 TRBV11-2 TGTGCCAGCAGCTTATACACGGGGGGGAACACCGGGGAGCTGTTTTTT CASSLYTGGNTGELFF
NA TRBD1 TRBJ2-7 TRBV14 TGTGCCAGCAGCCAATTGGGACAGGGGAACGAGCAGTACTTC CASSQLGQGNEQYF
NA NA TRBJ2-5 TRBV3-1 TGTGCCAGCAGCCAAGTACAGAAGACCCAGTACTTC CASSQVQKTQYF
many NA TRBJ1-1 TRBV2 TGTGCCAGCGGGGGGACGCTGAACACTGAAGCTTTCTTT CASGGTLNTEAFF
many NA TRBJ2-7 TRBV20-1 TGCAGTGCTCTTAAAGACCCGGCGAGCTCCTACGAGCAGTACTTC CSALKDPASSYEQYF
many NA TRBJ2-5 TRBV28 TGTGCCAGCAGTTTAACGGAAGAAGAGACCCAGTACTTC CASSLTEEETQYF
NA NA TRBJ1-2 TRBV20-1 TGCAGTGCTAGGCTGGGACTTGATGGCTACACCTTC CSARLGLDGYTF
many TRBD1 TRBJ2-7 TRBV19 TGTGCCAGTAGCTTCGGACAGGGGAACTTCTACGAGCAGTACTTC CASSFGQGNFYEQYF
few TRBD2 TRBJ2-7 TRBV3-1 TGTGCCAGCAGCCGGACGGGGGGCGAGCAGTACTTC CASSRTGGEQYF
NA TRBD2 TRBJ2-3 TRBV7-2 TGTGCCAGCAGCTCCCGACGAACGATAGCGGGGGGGCCGGCAGATACGCAGTATTTT CASSSRRTIAGGPADTQYF
NA NA TRBJ2-3 TRBV6-5 TGTGCCAGCAGTTATCTCGGCAATACTGAAGATACGCAGTATTTT CASSYLGNTEDTQYF
few TRBD1 TRBJ2-1 TRBV7-6 TGTGCCAGCAGCTTAGGGTGGGACAGGGCATACAATGAGCAGTTCTTC CASSLGWDRAYNEQFF
NA NA TRBJ1-6 TRBV6-2/TRBV6-3 TGTGCCAGCAGTTACTTGTGGAAGCAGGGGCATAGGGATTCACCCCTCCACTTT CASSYLWKQGHRDSPLHF
many TRBD1 TRBJ2-2 TRBV19 TGTGCCAGTAGTCCCCGGACAGGGGAAACCTTTTCGAACACCGGGGAGCTGTTTTTT CASSPRTGETFSNTGELFF
many NA TRBJ2-7 TRBV20-1 TGCAGTGCTAGGGAATCAGAGCAGTACTTC CSARESEQYF
many TRBD1 TRBJ1-3 TRBV5-1 TGCGCCAGCCGACGGGACAGTTCCTCTGGAAACACCATATATTTT CASRRDSSSGNTIYF
many NA TRBJ1-5 TRBV27 TGTGCCAGCAGTTTAAAGGGGGTAGGCAATCAGCCCCAGCATTTT CASSLKGVGNQPQHF
many NA TRBJ1-2 TRBV12-3/TRBV12-4 TGTGCCAGCAGGGGGCTGAGCTATGGCTACACCTTC CASRGLSYGYTF
many TRBD1 TRBJ2-7 TRBV9 TGTGCCAGCAGCGTAGGGGACAGGCCCCCTTACGAGCAGTACTTC CASSVGDRPPYEQYF
few NA TRBJ2-1 TRBV4-1 TGCGCCAGCAGGCGGACTGGCTCCTACAATGAGCAGTTCTTC CASRRTGSYNEQFF
many NA TRBJ2-7 TRBV27 TGTGCCAGCAGGCACACAGGGATTTACGAGCAGTACTTC CASRHTGIYEQYF
many TRBD1 TRBJ1-5 TRBV28 TGTGCCAGCAGTTTATGGACAGGGGAGGACCAGCCCCAGCATTTT CASSLWTGEDQPQHF
many NA TRBJ1-1 TRBV5-1 TGCGCCAGCAGCTTGGGTCTCGGCCGGGACACTGAAGCTTTCTTT CASSLGLGRDTEAFF
many NA TRBJ1-2 TRBV7-9 TGTGCCAGCAACTTAGGGACGCCTCGGAGACACTATGGCTACACCTTC CASNLGTPRRHYGYTF
NA NA TRBJ2-1 TRBV19 TGTGCCAGTAGTTCTTACCAGTACAATGAGCAGTTCTTC CASSSYQYNEQFF
few TRBD1 TRBJ2-2 TRBV29-1 TGCAGCGTTGCACAGGGGGCCGGGGAGCTGTTTTTT CSVAQGAGELFF
few TRBD2 TRBJ2-2 TRBV30 TGTGCCTCTACTAGCGGGGGGAACACCGGGGAGCTGTTTTTT CASTSGGNTGELFF
NA TRBD1 TRBJ2-1 TRBV19 TGTGCCAGTAGAATAGGACAGGGATTCTACAATGAGCAGTTCTTC CASRIGQGFYNEQFF
many TRBD1 TRBJ1-1 TRBV18 TGTGCCAGCTCACCAGGGCTCAGGGGGCTCACTGAAGCTTTCTTT CASSPGLRGLTEAFF
many NA TRBJ1-1 TRBV28 TGTGCCAGCAGTTTCCGCTCTGGGGCTTTCTTT CASSFRSGAFF
many TRBD1 TRBJ2-1 TRBV3-1 TGTGCCAGCAGCCGACGACAGGGGACCTACAATGAGCAGTTCTTC CASSRRQGTYNEQFF
NA NA TRBJ2-7 TRBV5-6 TGTGCCAGCAGCTTAGCGGAAATAACCTACGAGCAGTACTTC CASSLAEITYEQYF
NA TRBD1 TRBJ1-5 TRBV19 TGTGCCAGTAGTCAACCCGGGACAGATTATCGCAATCAGCCCCAGCATTTT CASSQPGTDYRNQPQHF
NA NA TRBJ1-5 TRBV13 TGTGCCGGCAGCCTCCAATTAAATCAGCCCCAGCATTTT CAGSLQLNQPQHF
many NA TRBJ2-7 TRBV12-3/TRBV12-4 TGTGCCAGCAGGCGAACCTTTCAAAGGGGACTCTACGAGCAGTACTTC CASRRTFQRGLYEQYF
many NA TRBJ2-1 TRBV5-1 TGCGCCAGCCGGGACCGAATGAGCTCCTACAATGAGCAGTTCTTC CASRDRMSSYNEQFF